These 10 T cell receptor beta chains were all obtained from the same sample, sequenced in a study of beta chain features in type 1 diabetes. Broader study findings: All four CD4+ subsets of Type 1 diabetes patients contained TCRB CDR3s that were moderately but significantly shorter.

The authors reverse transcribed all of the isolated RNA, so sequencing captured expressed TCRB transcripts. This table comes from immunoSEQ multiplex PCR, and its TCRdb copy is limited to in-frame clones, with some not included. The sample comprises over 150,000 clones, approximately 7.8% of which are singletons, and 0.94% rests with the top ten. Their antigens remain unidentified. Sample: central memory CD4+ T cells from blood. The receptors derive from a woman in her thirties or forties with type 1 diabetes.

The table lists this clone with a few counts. For the CDR3, the DNA is TGTGCCAGCAGCACTCAAGCGGGAGCCTACAATGAGCAGTTCTTC. Its translation is CASSTQAGAYNEQFF. This chain connects TRBV7-2 to TRBJ2-1; the match to TRBD2 covers 8 bases. Germline V gene lookup returns CDR1 SGHTA and CDR2 FQGNSA. The CDR3 consists of 15 residues. Losses at the gene ends were 5 bases for V and 2 bases for J; bases not matched to a gene: 5. Looking up the rest from reference TRBV7-2 and TRBJ2-1 gives the full variable domain: GAGVSQSPSNKVTEKGKDVELRCDPISGHTALYWYRQSLGQGLEFLIYFQGNSAPDKSGLPSDRFSAERTGGSVSTLTIQRTQQEDSAVYLCASSTQAGAYNEQFFGPGTRLTVL.

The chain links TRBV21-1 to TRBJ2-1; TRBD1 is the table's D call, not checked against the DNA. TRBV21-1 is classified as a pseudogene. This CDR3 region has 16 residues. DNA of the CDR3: TGTGCCAGCAGCACACAGGGAGTTGGGCAGAACAATGAGCAGTTCTTC. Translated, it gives CASSTQGVGQNNEQFF.

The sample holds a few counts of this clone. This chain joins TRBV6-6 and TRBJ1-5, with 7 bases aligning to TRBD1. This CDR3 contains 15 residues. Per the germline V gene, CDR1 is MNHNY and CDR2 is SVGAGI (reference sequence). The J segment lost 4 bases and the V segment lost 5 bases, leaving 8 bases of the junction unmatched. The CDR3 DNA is TGTGCCAGCAGTCTCGACAGGGATGGAAATCAGCCCCAGCATTTT. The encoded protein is CASSLDRDGNQPQHF.

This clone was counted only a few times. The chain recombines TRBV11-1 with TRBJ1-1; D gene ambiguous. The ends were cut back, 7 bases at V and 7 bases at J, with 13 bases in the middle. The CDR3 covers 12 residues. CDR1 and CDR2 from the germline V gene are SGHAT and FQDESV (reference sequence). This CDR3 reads CASTLGGYEAFF. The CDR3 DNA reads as TGTGCCAGCACCCTTGGAGGCTATGAAGCTTTCTTT.

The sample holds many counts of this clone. CDR3: CASSQGFNEKLFF. CDR3 in DNA: TGTGCCAGCTCACAGGGGTTTAATGAAAAACTGTTTTTT. The gene calls are TRBV18 and TRBJ1-4, with D perhaps TRBD1 (5 bases). CDR1 KGHSH and CDR2 LQKENI come from the germline V gene. V gave up 4 bases and J gave up 4 bases, with 7 bases separating them. The CDR3 covers 13 residues.

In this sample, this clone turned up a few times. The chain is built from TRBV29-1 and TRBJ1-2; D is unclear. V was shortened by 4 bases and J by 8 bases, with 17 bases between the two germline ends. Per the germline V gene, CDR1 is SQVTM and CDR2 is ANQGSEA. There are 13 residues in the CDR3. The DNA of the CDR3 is TGCAGCGTTGCGCAAGAGGAAATTCGGGGCTACACCTTC. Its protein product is CSVAQEEIRGYTF. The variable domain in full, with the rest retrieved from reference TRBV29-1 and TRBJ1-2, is SAVISQKPSRDICQRGTSLTIQCQVDSQVTMMFWYRQQPGQSLTLIATANQGSEATYESGFVIDKFPISRPNLTFSTLTVSNMSPEDSSIYLCSVAQEEIRGYTFGSGTRLTVV.

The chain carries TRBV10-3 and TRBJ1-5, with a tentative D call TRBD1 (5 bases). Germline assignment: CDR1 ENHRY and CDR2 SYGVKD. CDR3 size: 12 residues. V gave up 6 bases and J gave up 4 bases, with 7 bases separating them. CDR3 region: CAISGGNQPQHF. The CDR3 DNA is TGTGCCATCAGCGGGGGTAATCAGCCCCAGCATTTT.

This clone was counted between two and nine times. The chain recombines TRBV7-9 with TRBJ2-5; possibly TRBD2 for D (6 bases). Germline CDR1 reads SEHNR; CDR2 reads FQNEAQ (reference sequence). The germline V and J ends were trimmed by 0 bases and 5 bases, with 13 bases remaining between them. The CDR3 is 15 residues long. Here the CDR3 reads CASSLAGHREETQYF. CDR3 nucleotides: TGTGCCAGCAGCTTAGCCGGGCACCGGGAGGAGACCCAGTACTTC.

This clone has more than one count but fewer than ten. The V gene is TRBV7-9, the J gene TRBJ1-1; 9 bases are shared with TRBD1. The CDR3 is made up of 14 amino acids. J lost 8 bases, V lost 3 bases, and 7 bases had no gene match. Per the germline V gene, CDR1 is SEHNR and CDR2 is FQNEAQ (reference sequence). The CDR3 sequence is CASSLDRGLDEAFF. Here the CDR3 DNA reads TGTGCCAGCAGCTTGGACAGGGGATTAGACGAAGCTTTCTTT.

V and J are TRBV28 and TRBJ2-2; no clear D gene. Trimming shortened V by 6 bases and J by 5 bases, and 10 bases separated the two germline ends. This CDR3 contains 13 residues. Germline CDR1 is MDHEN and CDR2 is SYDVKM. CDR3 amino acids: CASRQSGTGELFF. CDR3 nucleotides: TGTGCCAGCAGACAGAGTGGAACCGGGGAGCTGTTTTTT.